This T cell receptor (beta chain) comes out of a study of cytomegalovirus exposure and HLA in healthy donors. Looked up from germline, CDR1 is LGHNA and CDR2 is YNFKEQ. The length of the CDR3 is 17 residues. Trimming removed 0 bases at V and 0 bases at J, with 12 bases between. The PCR made use of 60 Vbeta and 13 Jbeta primers. Clones were read by immunoSEQ multiplex PCR, and TCRdb kept only the in-frame ones, dropping some. There are over 150,000 clones in the sample; roughly 80% occur only once, and 2% to 2.5% lies in the top ten. The chain is built from TRBV4-2 and TRBJ1-3; tentative D call: TRBD1 (6 bases). The receptor was isolated from a male donor in good health and CMV-seronegative. The sample taken for sequencing was PBMCs. The CDR3: CASSQDQGRGSGNTIYF. The DNA of the CDR3 is TGTGCCAGCAGCCAAGATCAGGGGAGGGGCTCTGGAAACACCATATATTTT.